A selection of T cell receptor beta chains follows, all from one sample in a study of blood T cells in healthy people across ages. TCRdb used MiXCR to reprocess the 5' RACE reads, holding one entry per CDR3 protein. The sample lists 2 million or so distinct CDR3 sequences, around half occurring once. The source material was blood. The receptor source for this set is a woman aged 40 to 49 in good health. Each CDR3 is given with its conserved first and last residue. The order of the fields is CDR3 length, J gene, clone size, D gene, V gene, CDR3 DNA, CDR3 protein. The D gene is left open where the match is weak. Clone sizes are given selectively: once, few, many, or a class where the clone is expanded.

>15|TRBJ2-3|few|-|TRBV7-7
TGTGCTAGCAGCTTAGCTCCAGGCGCTACAGATACGCAGTATTTT
CASSLAPGATDTQYF
>14|TRBJ2-5|few|-|TRBV7-2
TGTGCCAGCAGCTCAACCCGGACGGAAGAGACCCAGTACTTC
CASSSTRTEETQYF
>16|TRBJ1-5|-|-|TRBV12-3/TRBV12-4
TGTGCCAGCAGTTGGGCCCCCGCATATAGCCATCAGCCCCAGCATTTT
CASSWAPAYSHQPQHF
>14|TRBJ2-5|few|-|TRBV10-3
TGTGCCATCAGTGAGACAGGGACTCAAGAGACCCAGTACTTC
CAISETGTQETQYF
>16|TRBJ2-3|-|-|TRBV28
TGTGCCAGCATTCAGCGCCGGTCAGCTAGCACAGATACGCAGTATTTT
CASIQRRSASTDTQYF
>14|TRBJ2-7|-|-|TRBV7-2
TGTGCCAGCAGCCTAAACGGGGGGCAATACGAGCAGTACTTC
CASSLNGGQYEQYF
>15|TRBJ1-5|-|-|TRBV2
TGTGCCAGCAGCGCCGCGGGGGTTCCCAATCAGCCCCAGCATTTT
CASSAAGVPNQPQHF
>14|TRBJ1-2|few|-|TRBV5-1
TGCGCCAGCAGAGCTGGATCAAGTGACTATGGCTACACCTTC
CASRAGSSDYGYTF
>14|TRBJ2-3|-|-|TRBV20-1
TGCAGTTACGGGGGCACCGGACGTCGAGATACGCAGTATTTT
CSYGGTGRRDTQYF
>11|TRBJ2-1|few|-|TRBV20-1
TGCAGTGCTAGAGTCATTTACCCCCAGTTCTTC
CSARVIYPQFF
>11|TRBJ1-6|few|-|TRBV7-9
TGTGCCAGCAGCCCCGAGGAAGTCCTCCACTTT
CASSPEEVLHF
>15|TRBJ2-1|-|-|TRBV6-1
TGTGCCAGCAATCACAGGGCGGCCTCCTACAATGAGCAGTTCTTC
CASNHRAASYNEQFF
>16|TRBJ1-2|-|TRBD1|TRBV5-1
TGCGCCAGCAGCTTGGTCCAGGGGGCGCAGAACTATGGCTACACCTTC
CASSLVQGAQNYGYTF
>17|TRBJ2-1|-|TRBD1|TRBV6-1
TGTGCCAGCAGGGACCGCCCGCCGGGACAGGGTCAAGATGAGCAGTTCTTC
CASRDRPPGQGQDEQFF
>13|TRBJ2-2|-|TRBD1|TRBV6-2/TRBV6-3
TGTGCCAGCAACGACAGGGGTATCGGGGAGCTGTTTTTT
CASNDRGIGELFF
>14|TRBJ1-1|-|-|TRBV4-1
TGCGCCAGCAGCCAAGGGCTGGGAGACACTGAAGCTTTCTTT
CASSQGLGDTEAFF
>15|TRBJ2-7|-|TRBD1|TRBV5-1
TGCGCCAGCAAAAATCCAGGGGGATTGGCCTACGAGCAGTACTTC
CASKNPGGLAYEQYF
>14|TRBJ1-1|few|-|TRBV6-5
TGTGCCAGCAGTTACGAGGGGCTGAGAACTGAAGCTTTCTTT
CASSYEGLRTEAFF
>15|TRBJ2-5|-|-|TRBV7-2
TGTGCCAGCAGCTTAGGACCGGCGGTCCAAGAGACCCAGTACTTC
CASSLGPAVQETQYF
>12|TRBJ1-5|many|TRBD1|TRBV6-2/TRBV6-3
TGTGCCAGCAATCAGGGGGTTCAGCCCCAGCATTTT
CASNQGVQPQHF
>13|TRBJ1-2|-|TRBD1|TRBV7-2
TGTGCCAGCAGCAACAGGGGCGTCGGGGGCTACACCTTC
CASSNRGVGGYTF
>13|TRBJ1-1|-|-|TRBV29-1
TGCAGCGTTGATGTGGGGCTGAACACTGAAGCTTTCTTT
CSVDVGLNTEAFF
>14|TRBJ2-3|-|TRBD1|TRBV5-1
TGCGCCAGTTTACGGGACAGTAGCACAGATACGCAGTATTTT
CASLRDSSTDTQYF
>13|TRBJ2-2|-|-|TRBV4-3
TGCGCCAGCAGCCAGTTGGCCACCGGGGAGCTGTTTTTT
CASSQLATGELFF
>12|TRBJ2-1|-|-|TRBV27
TGTGCCAGCAGGGTGGTGGGCAATGAGCAGTTCTTC
CASRVVGNEQFF
>16|TRBJ2-3|few|TRBD1|TRBV25-1
TGTGCCAGCAGTGCAGGACAGGGGCTCTTCACAGATACGCAGTATTTT
CASSAGQGLFTDTQYF
>15|TRBJ1-4|-|-|TRBV20-1
TGCAGTGCTAGGCCGGGTGGAGAACTCAATGGAAAACTGTTTTTT
CSARPGGELNGKLFF
>14|TRBJ2-1|few|-|TRBV14
TGTGCCAGCAGCCAATATGATTGGGGGAATGAGCAGTTCTTC
CASSQYDWGNEQFF
>12|TRBJ2-7|-|TRBD1|TRBV29-1
TGCAGCGGACAGGGAACAGGCTACGAGCAGTACTTC
CSGQGTGYEQYF
>14|TRBJ1-5|many|TRBD1|TRBV5-1
TGCGCCAGCAGCCGGACAGGGCGTAATCAGCCCCAGCATTTT
CASSRTGRNQPQHF
>11|TRBJ2-5|-|-|TRBV29-1
TGCAGCGTTGGCGAGGCTGGGACCCAGTACTTC
CSVGEAGTQYF
>13|TRBJ2-1|-|-|TRBV20-1
TGCAGTGCTAGAGGGCAGGTTTACAATGAGCAGTTCTTC
CSARGQVYNEQFF
>15|TRBJ2-1|-|TRBD2|TRBV7-2
TGTGCCAGCAGCTCCCAGGGACTAGCTTCCCATGAGCAGTTCTTC
CASSSQGLASHEQFF
>12|TRBJ1-1|few|-|TRBV20-1
TGCAGCGAAAGGAGGGTGAACACTGAAGCTTTCTTT
CSERRVNTEAFF
>15|TRBJ2-1|-|TRBD2|TRBV5-6
TGTGCCAGCAGCACAACAAGGGAGGGGCGGAATGAGCAGTTCTTC
CASSTTREGRNEQFF
>13|TRBJ2-6|-|-|TRBV7-9
TGTGCCAGCAGCTTCGGTTGGGCCAACGTCCTGACTTTC
CASSFGWANVLTF
>15|TRBJ2-1|once|-|TRBV3-1
TGTGCCAGCAGCCAAGACACGTATCATGCGAATGAGCAGTTCTTC
CASSQDTYHANEQFF
>17|TRBJ2-7|-|TRBD1|TRBV7-6
TGTGCCAGCAGCCCAATCGACTCTGGGACAGGGCTATATGAGCAGTACTTC
CASSPIDSGTGLYEQYF
>12|TRBJ1-2|-|-|TRBV29-1
TGCAGCGGTGAATGGGGGTACTATGGCTACACCTTC
CSGEWGYYGYTF